What follows are 2 T cell receptor beta chains derived from one specimen sequenced in a study of blood T cell repertoires in COVID-19. Some clones are missing from TCRdb's copy, which holds only in-frame ones; the method was immunoSEQ multiplex PCR. Here the sample spans some 340,000 clones, 85% being singletons. Specimen: peripheral blood. Every receptor here comes from a woman under 30 with acute or convalescent COVID-19.

The chain carries TRBV6-5 and TRBJ2-7, with D possibly TRBD1 on 5 matching bases. Germline lookup yields CDR1 MNHEY and CDR2 SVGAGI. This CDR3 has 15 residues. V lost 8 bases and J lost 2, with 19 bases in between. CDR3 bases: TGTGCCAGCCGACTGACAGAGCATGGGACCTACGAGCAGTACTTC. The encoded protein is CASRLTEHGTYEQYF.

The sample holds one count of this clone. CDR3 coding DNA: TGTGCCAGTAGTCGAGCGGGAGGCCCCCAAACCTACGAGCAGTACTTC. This codes for CASSRAGGPQTYEQYF. The V call is TRBV19, the J call TRBJ2-7, with 9 nucleotides matching TRBD2. From germline, CDR1 is LNHDA and CDR2 SQIVND (reference sequence). The CDR3 sequence is 16 residues long. J lost 2 bases, V lost 5 bases, and 10 bases had no gene match. The variable domain in full, completed from reference TRBV19 and TRBJ2-7, reads DGGITQSPKYLFRKEGQNVTLSCEQNLNHDAMYWYRQDPGQGLRLIYYSQIVNDFQKGDIAEGYSVSREKKESFPLTVTSAQKNPTAFYLCASSRAGGPQTYEQYFGPGTRLTVT.